The rows below give T cell receptor beta chains drawn from one sample of a study of blood T cell repertoires in COVID-19. Sequencing was performed with immunoSEQ multiplex PCR; in TCRdb, only in-frame clones are kept and a portion is missing. The sample carries about 190,000 clones, about 88% recorded once. The sample was peripheral blood. The receptors originated from a man under 40 with acute or convalescent COVID-19. The CDR3 runs from the conserved cysteine through the conserved F or W. The D gene is left open where the match is weak. For some rows the clone size is stated as once, few or many, or as a class when expanded; others skip it.

CDR3: CASSVQGYEQYF; DNA: TGTGCCAGTAGTGTCCAGGGCTACGAGCAGTACTTC; V: TRBV19; J: TRBJ2-7; size: -; D: -
CDR3: CASSPGPQGQPQHF; DNA: TGTGCCAGCAGTCCCGGACCGCAGGGCCAGCCCCAGCATTTT; V: TRBV27; J: TRBJ1-5; size: -; D: -
CDR3: CASSFDRAGNTIYF; DNA: TGTGCCAGCAGTTTTGACAGGGCTGGAAACACCATATATTTT; V: TRBV28; J: TRBJ1-3; size: -; D: TRBD1
CDR3: CASSSLGQYPQPQHF; DNA: TGTGCCAGCAGCTCCCTAGGACAGTACCCTCAGCCCCAGCATTTT; V: TRBV7-6; J: TRBJ1-5; size: -; D: -
CDR3: CASSLSAGNSYEQYF; DNA: TGTGCCAGCAGTTTATCCGCGGGGAACTCCTACGAGCAGTACTTC; V: TRBV27; J: TRBJ2-7; size: -; D: -
CDR3: CASSSPNTVTSSRYEQYF; DNA: TGTGCCAGCAGTTCCCCAAATACCGTCACTAGTTCACGTTACGAGCAGTACTTC; V: TRBV28; J: TRBJ2-7; size: few; D: -
CDR3: CASSENWTGRVYGYTF; DNA: TGTGCCAGCAGTGAAAATTGGACAGGGAGGGTCTATGGCTACACCTTC; V: TRBV2; J: TRBJ1-2; size: -; D: TRBD1
CDR3: CASSLGEYSNQPQHF; DNA: TGTGCCAGCAGCTTAGGAGAATATAGCAATCAGCCCCAGCATTTT; V: TRBV7-9; J: TRBJ1-5; size: -; D: -
CDR3: CASTFRYGVNTEAFF; DNA: TGTGCCAGCACCTTCCGGTACGGGGTGAACACTGAAGCTTTCTTT; V: TRBV6-5; J: TRBJ1-1; size: -; D: -
CDR3: CASSSLQGAYF; DNA: TGTGCCAGCAGTAGTTTACAGGGTGCGTACTTC; V: TRBV6-5; J: TRBJ2-4; size: -; D: -
CDR3: CASSLTPGGLQPQHF; DNA: TGTGCCAGCAGCCTCACGCCCGGGGGTCTTCAGCCCCAGCATTTT; V: TRBV2; J: TRBJ1-5; size: once; D: -
CDR3: CASSPRQHGYTF; DNA: TGTGCCAGCAGTCCCCGACAGCACGGCTACACCTTC; V: TRBV12-3/TRBV12-4; J: TRBJ1-2; size: -; D: -
CDR3: CASSSMGGAPYNEQFF; DNA: TGTGCCAGCAGCTCCATGGGGGGGGCCCCTTACAATGAGCAGTTCTTC; V: TRBV28; J: TRBJ2-1; size: -; D: -
CDR3: CASSDPSAGTDTQYF; DNA: TGTGCCAGCAGCGACCCTAGCGCCGGCACAGATACGCAGTATTTT; V: TRBV7-9; J: TRBJ2-3; size: -; D: -
CDR3: CASSRDRVDGYTF; DNA: TGTGCCAGCAGTCGGGACAGGGTCGATGGCTACACCTTC; V: TRBV6-6; J: TRBJ1-2; size: -; D: TRBD1
CDR3: CASSLSPWREKITDTQYF; DNA: TGTGCCAGCAGCTTATCTCCGTGGCGGGAGAAAATCACAGATACGCAGTATTTT; V: TRBV7-2; J: TRBJ2-3; size: -; D: TRBD2
CDR3: CASTRRVDGYTF; DNA: TGTGCCAGCACGCGCAGGGTGGATGGCTACACCTTC; V: TRBV2; J: TRBJ1-2; size: -; D: -
CDR3: CASTGRDRGIHTIYF; DNA: TGTGCCAGCACCGGCCGGGACAGGGGTATTCACACCATATATTTT; V: TRBV6-5; J: TRBJ1-3; size: -; D: TRBD1
CDR3: CATYIGGLNTGELFF; DNA: TGTGCCACCTATATCGGGGGACTAAACACCGGGGAGCTGTTTTTT; V: TRBV7-2; J: TRBJ2-2; size: -; D: TRBD2
CDR3: CASSGGGLVARQPQHF; DNA: TGTGCCAGCAGTGGGGGGGGTCTGGTTGCGCGTCAGCCCCAGCATTTT; V: TRBV28; J: TRBJ1-5; size: -; D: -
CDR3: CASSLEPSGVYNEQFF; DNA: TGCGCCAGCAGCTTGGAACCTAGCGGGGTTTACAATGAGCAGTTCTTC; V: TRBV5-1; J: TRBJ2-1; size: -; D: TRBD2
CDR3: CASGPSGGATDTQYF; DNA: TGTGCTAGTGGCCCTTCGGGGGGGGCCACAGATACGCAGTATTTT; V: TRBV12-5; J: TRBJ2-3; size: -; D: TRBD2
CDR3: CASSFSRDSEQYF; DNA: TGTGCCAGCAGCTTTAGCAGGGATAGCGAGCAGTACTTC; V: TRBV7-8; J: TRBJ2-7; size: once; D: -
CDR3: CASSKARDYSKNIQYF; DNA: TGTGCCAGCAGCAAAGCGCGCGACTACAGCAAAAACATTCAGTACTTC; V: TRBV21-1; J: TRBJ2-4; size: -; D: -